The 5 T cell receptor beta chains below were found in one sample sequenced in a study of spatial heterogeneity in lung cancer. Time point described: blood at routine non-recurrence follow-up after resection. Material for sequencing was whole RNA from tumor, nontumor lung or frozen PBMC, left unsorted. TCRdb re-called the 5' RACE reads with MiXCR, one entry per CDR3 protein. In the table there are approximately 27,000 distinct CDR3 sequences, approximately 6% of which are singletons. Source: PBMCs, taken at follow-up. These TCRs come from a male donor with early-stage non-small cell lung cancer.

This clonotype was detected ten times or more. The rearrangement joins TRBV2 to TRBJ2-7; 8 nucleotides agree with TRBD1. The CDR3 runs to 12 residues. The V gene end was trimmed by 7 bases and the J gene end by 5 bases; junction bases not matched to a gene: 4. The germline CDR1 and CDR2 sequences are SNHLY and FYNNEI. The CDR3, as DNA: TGTGCCAGCATCAGGGGGCTGAACGAGCAGTACTTC. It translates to CASIRGLNEQYF.

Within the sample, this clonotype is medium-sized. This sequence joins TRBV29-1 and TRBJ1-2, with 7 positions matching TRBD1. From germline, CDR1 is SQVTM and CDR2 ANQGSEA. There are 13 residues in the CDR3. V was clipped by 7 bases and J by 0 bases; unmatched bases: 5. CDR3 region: CSADREPNYGYTF. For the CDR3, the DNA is TGCAGCGCCGACAGGGAACCTAACTATGGCTACACCTTC.

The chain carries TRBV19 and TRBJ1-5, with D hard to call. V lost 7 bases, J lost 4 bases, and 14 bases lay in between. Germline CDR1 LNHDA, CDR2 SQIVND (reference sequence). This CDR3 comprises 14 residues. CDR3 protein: CASNGRRVNQPQHF. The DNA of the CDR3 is TGTGCCAGTAATGGACGGAGAGTTAATCAGCCCCAGCATTTT.

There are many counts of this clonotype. The CDR3 spells CASSLGGTGGNQPQHF. CDR3 sequence (DNA): TGCGCCAGCAGCTTGGGTGGGACCGGGGGCAATCAGCCCCAGCATTTT. The chain uses TRBV5-1 and TRBJ1-5; tentatively, D is TRBD1 (5 bases). Germline V gene lookup returns CDR1 SGHRS and CDR2 YFSETQ. V was cut by 0 bases and J by 2 bases, with 12 bases left in between. This CDR3 comprises 16 residues. Using reference TRBV5-1 and TRBJ1-5 for the parts outside the CDR3, the full variable domain is KAGVTQTPRYLIKTRGQQVTLSCSPISGHRSVSWYQQTPGQGLQFLFEYFSETQRNKGNFPGRFSGRQFSNSRSEMNVSTLELGDSALYLCASSLGGTGGNQPQHFGDGTRLSIL.

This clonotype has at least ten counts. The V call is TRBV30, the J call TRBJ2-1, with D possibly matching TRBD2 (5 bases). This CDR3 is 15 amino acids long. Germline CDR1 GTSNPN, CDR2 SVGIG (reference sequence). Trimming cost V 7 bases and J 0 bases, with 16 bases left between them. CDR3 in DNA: TGTGCCTCGCAAGCGGACTCTGACTCCTACAATGAGCAGTTCTTC. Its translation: CASQADSDSYNEQFF.